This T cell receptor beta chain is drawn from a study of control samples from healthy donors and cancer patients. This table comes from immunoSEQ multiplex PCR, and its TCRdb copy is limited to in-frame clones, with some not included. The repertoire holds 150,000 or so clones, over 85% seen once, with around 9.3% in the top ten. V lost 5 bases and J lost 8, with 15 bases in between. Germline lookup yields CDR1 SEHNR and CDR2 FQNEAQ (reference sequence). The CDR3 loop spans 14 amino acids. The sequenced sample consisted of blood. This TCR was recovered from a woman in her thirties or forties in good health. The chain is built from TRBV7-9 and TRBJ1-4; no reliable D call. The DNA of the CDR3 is TGTGCCAGCAGCCCCTGGGAGGGCGGCGAAAAACTGTTTTTT. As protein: CASSPWEGGEKLFF.